This T cell receptor (beta chain) comes out of a study of blood T cell repertoires in COVID-19. Study background: Italy, Spain and the United States were the sources of the convalescent and acute COVID-19 samples. T cells, B-cell-depleted T cells, or PBMCs provided the cDNA or gDNA that served as material.

Which cohort a participant joined came from the clinical history participants gave. This clone was seen a single time. With 2 bases clipped from V and 8 bases from J, the junction kept 22 bases outside the gene matches. The CDR3 covers 19 residues. Per the germline V gene, CDR1 is MNHEY and CDR2 is SMNVEV (reference sequence). In the study's own analysis: Cell counts per sample came from amplifying reference gene primers. The protocol was immunoSEQ multiplex PCR, while the TCRdb copy is restricted to in-frame clones and leaves out a portion. V and J calls and clone size are as listed in that table; D and trimming were resolved from the DNA. The repertoire holds a few hundred thousand clones, with about 87% as singletons.

The clonotype originates from a woman aged 50 to 60 who had recovered from COVID-19. The material sequenced was PBMCs or T cells enriched from blood (not recorded which). The rearrangement uses TRBV27 and TRBJ1-2; 8 bases match TRBD1. CDR3 loop: CASSLKIPQGWQGAGGYTF. In DNA form, the CDR3 reads TGTGCCAGCAGTTTAAAAATTCCACAGGGCTGGCAGGGGGCCGGCGGCTACACCTTC.